This TCR beta chain was recorded in a study of shared clonotypes between healthy human individuals. Study-level points and caveats: Researchers sampled only blood; tissue repertoires likely differ. Larger estimated richness was generally recorded for naive subsets relative to memory subsets. Several donors held about 5% of naive CD4 clonotypes in common.

Between the trimmed V and J ends, which lost 8 bases and 5 bases, there was a span of 19 bases. This CDR3 comprises 13 residues. Per the germline V gene, CDR1 is SQVTM and CDR2 is ANQGSEA. This clone was picked up one time. Its antigen is unidentified. The data were produced by immunoSEQ multiplex PCR, yet TCRdb's version contains in-frame clones alone and is incomplete. The data show some 2 million clones, approximately 94% seen once. The naive CD8 fraction comprised CD45RO-negative cells positively selected for CCR7 and excluded terminally differentiated effector memory CD45RA+ cells. This chain links TRBV29-1 with TRBJ2-7, with D hard to call. The sequence was collected from a man younger than 35 in good health. Sample: naive CD8+ T cells sorted from blood. The CDR3 DNA sequence: TGCAGCTTCTCGATATCTCCATCTGACGAGCAGTACTTC. It specifies CSFSISPSDEQYF.